This T cell receptor (beta chain) was obtained from a study of early T cells in non-severe SARS-CoV-2 infection. Study summary: Bulk RNA from unsorted whole blood was sequenced; chains were unpaired.

This clonotype was detected many times. Each CDR3 protein is one row after TCRdb ran MiXCR on the 5' RACE reads. The sample shows some 38,000 distinct CDR3 sequences, approximately 4.6% of them seen only once. Per germline, CDR1 ENHRY and CDR2 SYGVKD. Trimming pared 3 bases from V and 9 bases from J, leaving 18 bases between. CDR3 length equals 16 residues. The chain is built from TRBV10-3 and TRBJ1-6; possibly TRBD1 for D (6 bases). Sequencing used whole blood. The source is an adult who was a healthcare worker with PCR-confirmed SARS-CoV-2 infection or an uninfected control (not recorded which). CDR3 sequence: CAISDEGGRGGSPLHF. The CDR3 nucleotides read TGTGCCATCAGTGATGAGGGGGGACGTGGTGGTTCACCCCTCCACTTT.